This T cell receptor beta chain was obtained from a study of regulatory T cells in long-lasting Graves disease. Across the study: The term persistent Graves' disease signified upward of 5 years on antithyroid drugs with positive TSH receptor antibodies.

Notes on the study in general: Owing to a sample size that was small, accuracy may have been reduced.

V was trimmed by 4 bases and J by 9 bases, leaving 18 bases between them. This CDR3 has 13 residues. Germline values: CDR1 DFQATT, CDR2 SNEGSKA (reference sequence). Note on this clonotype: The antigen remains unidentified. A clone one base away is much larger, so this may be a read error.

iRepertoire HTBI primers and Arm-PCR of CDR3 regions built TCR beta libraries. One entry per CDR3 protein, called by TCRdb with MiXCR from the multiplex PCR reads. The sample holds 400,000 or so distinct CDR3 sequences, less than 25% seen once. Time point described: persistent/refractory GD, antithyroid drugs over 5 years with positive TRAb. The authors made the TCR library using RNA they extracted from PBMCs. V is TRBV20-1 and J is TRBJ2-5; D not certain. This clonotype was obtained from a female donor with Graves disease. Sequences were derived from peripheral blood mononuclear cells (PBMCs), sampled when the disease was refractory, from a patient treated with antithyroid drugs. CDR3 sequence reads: CSATYPGVEAQYF. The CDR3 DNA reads TGCAGTGCTACCTACCCGGGCGTTGAGGCCCAGTACTTC.